The rows below give T cell receptor beta chains drawn from one sample of a study of PD-L1 blockade in urothelial cancer. The table came from immunoSEQ multiplex PCR; TCRdb's copy has only in-frame clones and leaves some out. The table includes fewer than 30,000 clones, approximately 81% detected once. The specimen was PBMCs, collected around atezolizumab (anti-PD-L1) treatment. The receptors here all came from a man between 70 and 80 years old with urothelial cancer. CDR3s include the opening cysteine and the closing phenylalanine or tryptophan. Fields, in order: D gene, J gene, clone size, V gene, CDR3 DNA, CDR3 protein. A D gene is named only where the DNA matches it firmly. Rows give clone size only sometimes, using once, few, many, or a class for an expanded clone.

d_gene: .; j_gene: TRBJ2-7; abundance: .; v_gene: TRBV6-1; CDR3nt: TGTGCCAGCAGCTCCCCTTTGACAGGCTCCTACGAGCAGTACTTC; CDR3aa: CASSSPLTGSYEQYF
d_gene: .; j_gene: TRBJ1-1; abundance: .; v_gene: TRBV12-5; CDR3nt: TGTGCTAGTGGTTTAGGGGTGAACACTGAAGCTTTCTTT; CDR3aa: CASGLGVNTEAFF
d_gene: TRBD1; j_gene: TRBJ1-1; abundance: .; v_gene: TRBV15; CDR3nt: TGTGCCACCAGCCGCGGACAGGGGCAGAAGGAAGCTTTCTTT; CDR3aa: CATSRGQGQKEAFF
d_gene: TRBD2; j_gene: TRBJ2-3; abundance: .; v_gene: TRBV5-5; CDR3nt: TGTGCCAGCAGCTTGAGTCTAGCGGGAGAAGGGGCGACAGATACGCAGTATTTT; CDR3aa: CASSLSLAGEGATDTQYF
d_gene: TRBD2; j_gene: TRBJ2-7; abundance: once; v_gene: TRBV7-6; CDR3nt: TGTGCCAGCAGGCTAGCGGGGAACTCCTACGAGCAGTACTTC; CDR3aa: CASRLAGNSYEQYF
d_gene: .; j_gene: TRBJ2-1; abundance: .; v_gene: TRBV5-1; CDR3nt: TGCGCCAGCAGCCCAACAGGGGAGGCCTACAATGAGCAGTTCTTC; CDR3aa: CASSPTGEAYNEQFF
d_gene: TRBD2; j_gene: TRBJ2-7; abundance: .; v_gene: TRBV27; CDR3nt: TGTGCCAGCAGCTTAGCGGGAGCCTCCTACGAGCAGTACTTC; CDR3aa: CASSLAGASYEQYF
d_gene: TRBD1; j_gene: TRBJ1-3; abundance: .; v_gene: TRBV18; CDR3nt: TGTGCCAGCTCACCAACGATAGGGACAGGCCGCTCTGGAAACACCATATATTTT; CDR3aa: CASSPTIGTGRSGNTIYF
d_gene: .; j_gene: TRBJ2-5; abundance: .; v_gene: TRBV5-4; CDR3nt: TGTGCCAGCAGCTTGGAGGACATCCAAGAGACCCAGTACTTC; CDR3aa: CASSLEDIQETQYF
d_gene: .; j_gene: TRBJ1-4; abundance: few; v_gene: TRBV5-1; CDR3nt: TGCGCCAGCAGCTTGGCCCCCGACGGGAGTGAAAAACTGTTTTTT; CDR3aa: CASSLAPDGSEKLFF
d_gene: TRBD2; j_gene: TRBJ2-5; abundance: .; v_gene: TRBV6-1; CDR3nt: TGTGCCAGCAGTGAAGCGGTTTCTAGCGGTCGGACCCAGTACTTC; CDR3aa: CASSEAVSSGRTQYF
d_gene: TRBD2; j_gene: TRBJ2-5; abundance: .; v_gene: TRBV6-5; CDR3nt: TGTGCCAGCAGTGGACTAGCGGGCCAAGAGACCCAGTACTTC; CDR3aa: CASSGLAGQETQYF
d_gene: .; j_gene: TRBJ2-3; abundance: .; v_gene: TRBV4-1; CDR3nt: TGCGCCAGCAGACGACTAGGGGCACGCACAGATACGCAGTATTTT; CDR3aa: CASRRLGARTDTQYF
d_gene: TRBD2; j_gene: TRBJ2-5; abundance: .; v_gene: TRBV7-8; CDR3nt: TGTGCCAGCAGCCCTTGGACTAGCGGGAGGAAAGGGTGGGAGACCCAGTACTTC; CDR3aa: CASSPWTSGRKGWETQYF
d_gene: .; j_gene: TRBJ2-5; abundance: once; v_gene: TRBV7-9; CDR3nt: TGTGCCAGCAGCTTAGCGGATAGCGGAGGAGGACGGTACTTC; CDR3aa: CASSLADSGGGRYF
d_gene: TRBD2; j_gene: TRBJ2-1; abundance: .; v_gene: TRBV5-1; CDR3nt: TGCGCCAGCAGCTTAAGCGGGACGAGCTCCTACAATGAGCAGTTCTTC; CDR3aa: CASSLSGTSSYNEQFF
d_gene: .; j_gene: TRBJ1-2; abundance: once; v_gene: TRBV21-1; CDR3nt: TGTGCCAGCAGCAAAGAAACCGCGTTTAACTATGGCTACACCTTC; CDR3aa: CASSKETAFNYGYTF
d_gene: TRBD1; j_gene: TRBJ2-7; abundance: .; v_gene: TRBV5-4; CDR3nt: TGTGCCAGCAGCTGGGGAACAGGGGCTTCCTACGAGCAGTACTTC; CDR3aa: CASSWGTGASYEQYF
d_gene: .; j_gene: TRBJ2-7; abundance: .; v_gene: TRBV28; CDR3nt: TGTGCCAGCAGACCCTCGGTCCGCGAGCAGTACTTC; CDR3aa: CASRPSVREQYF
d_gene: TRBD2; j_gene: TRBJ2-7; abundance: medium-sized; v_gene: TRBV4-1; CDR3nt: TGCGCCAGCAGCCAGACTAGCGCTTCCTACGAGCAGTACTTC; CDR3aa: CASSQTSASYEQYF
d_gene: TRBD1; j_gene: TRBJ1-1; abundance: .; v_gene: TRBV27; CDR3nt: TGTGCCAGCACGAACAAACAGGGGGCAGAGAGTACTGAAGCTTTCTTT; CDR3aa: CASTNKQGAESTEAFF
d_gene: .; j_gene: TRBJ2-1; abundance: .; v_gene: TRBV2; CDR3nt: TGTGCCAGCAGGAAGAGTAGCCCCTACAATGAGCAGTTCTTC; CDR3aa: CASRKSSPYNEQFF
d_gene: TRBD2; j_gene: TRBJ2-1; abundance: .; v_gene: TRBV28; CDR3nt: TGTGCCAGCAGGTCCCCCTCGCGGGAGGTTTACTACAATGAGCAGTTCTTC; CDR3aa: CASRSPSREVYYNEQFF
d_gene: TRBD2; j_gene: TRBJ2-2; abundance: once; v_gene: TRBV9; CDR3nt: TGTGCCAGCAGCGTAGAATTTGGCGGGAGGGCGGCCGGGGAGCTGTTTTTT; CDR3aa: CASSVEFGGRAAGELFF
d_gene: TRBD1; j_gene: TRBJ1-4; abundance: few; v_gene: TRBV25-1; CDR3nt: TGTGCCAGCAGTGAATATGCCTCTTGGCAGGGGGCTGAAAAACTGTTTTTT; CDR3aa: CASSEYASWQGAEKLFF
d_gene: TRBD1; j_gene: TRBJ1-5; abundance: .; v_gene: TRBV15; CDR3nt: TGTGCCACCAGCTGGGGGACAGGGGGCGATCAGCCCCAGCATTTT; CDR3aa: CATSWGTGGDQPQHF
d_gene: TRBD1; j_gene: TRBJ1-1; abundance: .; v_gene: TRBV19; CDR3nt: TGTGCCAGTAGGGTCAGGGGGTCGGACACTGAAGCTTTCTTT; CDR3aa: CASRVRGSDTEAFF
d_gene: TRBD2; j_gene: TRBJ2-1; abundance: once; v_gene: TRBV2; CDR3nt: TGTGCCAGCAGCCCCTCCCGGCTAGCGGGAGTGGGGCAGTTCTTC; CDR3aa: CASSPSRLAGVGQFF
d_gene: TRBD1; j_gene: TRBJ2-3; abundance: .; v_gene: TRBV29-1; CDR3nt: TGCAGCGTGGGATCCTGGACAGGGGTCACAGATACGCAGTATTTT; CDR3aa: CSVGSWTGVTDTQYF
d_gene: TRBD2; j_gene: TRBJ2-3; abundance: .; v_gene: TRBV7-2; CDR3nt: TGTGCCAGCAGCAGGAGGACTAGCGGGATCACAGATACGCAGTATTTT; CDR3aa: CASSRRTSGITDTQYF
d_gene: .; j_gene: TRBJ1-5; abundance: .; v_gene: TRBV7-2; CDR3nt: TGTGCCAGCAGCTTATACAGGGGCAATCAGCCCCAGCATTTT; CDR3aa: CASSLYRGNQPQHF
d_gene: TRBD2; j_gene: TRBJ2-7; abundance: once; v_gene: TRBV28; CDR3nt: TGTGCCAGCAGTTTGGGCGGGAGCTACGAGCAGTACTTC; CDR3aa: CASSLGGSYEQYF
d_gene: .; j_gene: TRBJ2-1; abundance: .; v_gene: TRBV5-1; CDR3nt: TGCGCCAGCAGCTTCGGCTCCTACAATGAGCAGTTCTTC; CDR3aa: CASSFGSYNEQFF
d_gene: .; j_gene: TRBJ1-2; abundance: .; v_gene: TRBV30; CDR3nt: TGTGCCTGGAGTGCTGGGCTCGTAATAACCTTC; CDR3aa: CAWSAGLVITF
d_gene: TRBD1; j_gene: TRBJ1-2; abundance: .; v_gene: TRBV4-1; CDR3nt: TGCGCCAGCAGCCAAGACGGACAGGGGCCCGAGGGCTACACCTTC; CDR3aa: CASSQDGQGPEGYTF
d_gene: .; j_gene: TRBJ1-5; abundance: .; v_gene: TRBV5-5; CDR3nt: TGTGCCAGCAGCTTATCCAGGGCAGATATGGACAATCAGCCCCAGCATTTT; CDR3aa: CASSLSRADMDNQPQHF
d_gene: .; j_gene: TRBJ1-2; abundance: .; v_gene: TRBV7-9; CDR3nt: TGTGCCAGCAGCCCTCCTTCGGGGTGGAGTAACTATGGCTACACCTTC; CDR3aa: CASSPPSGWSNYGYTF
d_gene: TRBD2; j_gene: TRBJ2-5; abundance: .; v_gene: TRBV9; CDR3nt: TGTGCCAGCAGCGTAGAACTAGCGGGAGGTGAGACCCAGTACTTC; CDR3aa: CASSVELAGGETQYF
d_gene: TRBD1; j_gene: TRBJ2-2; abundance: .; v_gene: TRBV11-3; CDR3nt: TGTGCCAGCAGCCAGCAGGGGGCCGGGGAGCTGTTTTTT; CDR3aa: CASSQQGAGELFF
d_gene: .; j_gene: TRBJ2-1; abundance: .; v_gene: TRBV18; CDR3nt: TGTGCCAGCTCACCACCTATCCATGAGTCTAATAATGAGCAGTTCTTC; CDR3aa: CASSPPIHESNNEQFF
d_gene: TRBD2; j_gene: TRBJ2-1; abundance: .; v_gene: TRBV19; CDR3nt: TGTGCCAGTAGCGAAGCGGGAGGGCCCGGCAATGAGCAGTTCTTC; CDR3aa: CASSEAGGPGNEQFF
d_gene: .; j_gene: TRBJ1-4; abundance: .; v_gene: TRBV28; CDR3nt: TGTGCCAGCAGTGGCAACAGTAAAGCTAATGAAAAACTGTTTTTT; CDR3aa: CASSGNSKANEKLFF
d_gene: .; j_gene: TRBJ1-1; abundance: .; v_gene: TRBV30; CDR3nt: TGTGCCTGGAGTGTATCGGGGAAGGGTATGAACACTGAAGCTTTCTTT; CDR3aa: CAWSVSGKGMNTEAFF
d_gene: TRBD2; j_gene: TRBJ2-1; abundance: .; v_gene: TRBV28; CDR3nt: TGTGCCAGCAGTACTCGGACTAGCGGTTACAATGAGCAGTTCTTC; CDR3aa: CASSTRTSGYNEQFF
d_gene: .; j_gene: TRBJ2-3; abundance: .; v_gene: TRBV9; CDR3nt: TGTGCCAGCAGCGTGGGGACTCGACCCTGGGATACGCAGTATTTT; CDR3aa: CASSVGTRPWDTQYF
d_gene: TRBD2; j_gene: TRBJ2-1; abundance: .; v_gene: TRBV4-1; CDR3nt: TGCGCCAGCAGCCAAGGGTTGGCGGGAGAAGGAAATGAGCAGTTCTTC; CDR3aa: CASSQGLAGEGNEQFF
d_gene: TRBD2; j_gene: TRBJ2-2; abundance: few; v_gene: TRBV5-1; CDR3nt: TGCGCCAGCAGCCCCTTTAGCGGGGGCGGCACCGGGGAGCTGTTTTTT; CDR3aa: CASSPFSGGGTGELFF
d_gene: .; j_gene: TRBJ2-1; abundance: once; v_gene: TRBV28; CDR3nt: TGTGCCAGCAGTTTACGGCTAATCCCCAGGAATGAGCAGTTCTTC; CDR3aa: CASSLRLIPRNEQFF
d_gene: .; j_gene: TRBJ1-5; abundance: .; v_gene: TRBV28; CDR3nt: TGTGCCAGCAGTTCCCTTCGGACAAGGCGATTATATAGCAATCAGCCCCAGCATTTT; CDR3aa: CASSSLRTRRLYSNQPQHF
d_gene: TRBD1; j_gene: TRBJ2-5; abundance: once; v_gene: TRBV19; CDR3nt: TGTGCCAGTAGTATCGGGACAGGCCAAGAGACCCAGTACTTC; CDR3aa: CASSIGTGQETQYF
d_gene: .; j_gene: TRBJ1-5; abundance: .; v_gene: TRBV19; CDR3nt: TGTGCCAGTAGTATAGGGGAGGGGTATCAGCCCCAGCATTTT; CDR3aa: CASSIGEGYQPQHF
d_gene: TRBD1; j_gene: TRBJ1-2; abundance: .; v_gene: TRBV27; CDR3nt: TGTGCCAGCAGTCTAATGGGACAGGCAACCGATGGCTACACCTTC; CDR3aa: CASSLMGQATDGYTF
d_gene: TRBD1; j_gene: TRBJ1-1; abundance: once; v_gene: TRBV29-1; CDR3nt: TGCAGCGGCACAGGGGGCAGAAACACTGAAGCTTTCTTT; CDR3aa: CSGTGGRNTEAFF
d_gene: TRBD1; j_gene: TRBJ1-2; abundance: .; v_gene: TRBV15; CDR3nt: TGTGCCACCAGCAGCGGACAGGGGGCGTATGGCTACACCTTC; CDR3aa: CATSSGQGAYGYTF
d_gene: .; j_gene: TRBJ1-1; abundance: few; v_gene: TRBV16; CDR3nt: TGTGCCAGCAGCCAAATTCGAGGTAACACTGAAGCTTTCTTT; CDR3aa: CASSQIRGNTEAFF
d_gene: .; j_gene: TRBJ2-3; abundance: .; v_gene: TRBV11-2; CDR3nt: TGTGCCAGCAGCTTAGATGGCAGAGGATGGACAGATACGCAGTATTTT; CDR3aa: CASSLDGRGWTDTQYF
d_gene: .; j_gene: TRBJ1-2; abundance: once; v_gene: TRBV28; CDR3nt: TGTGCCAGCAGTTTGGTCAGGGGTGGCTACACCTTC; CDR3aa: CASSLVRGGYTF
d_gene: .; j_gene: TRBJ2-1; abundance: .; v_gene: TRBV7-9; CDR3nt: TGTGCCAGCAGCTTCTTCGGGGACAATGAGCAGTTCTTC; CDR3aa: CASSFFGDNEQFF
d_gene: TRBD1; j_gene: TRBJ1-1; abundance: .; v_gene: TRBV7-2; CDR3nt: TGTGCCAGCAGCTTAGCCTTCTCCGGGACAGCACTTTTGAACACTGAAGCTTTCTTT; CDR3aa: CASSLAFSGTALLNTEAFF
d_gene: .; j_gene: TRBJ2-7; abundance: .; v_gene: TRBV7-2; CDR3nt: TGTGCCAGCAGCTTAGTGGCGAAGAGGGTCCACGAGCAGTACTTC; CDR3aa: CASSLVAKRVHEQYF